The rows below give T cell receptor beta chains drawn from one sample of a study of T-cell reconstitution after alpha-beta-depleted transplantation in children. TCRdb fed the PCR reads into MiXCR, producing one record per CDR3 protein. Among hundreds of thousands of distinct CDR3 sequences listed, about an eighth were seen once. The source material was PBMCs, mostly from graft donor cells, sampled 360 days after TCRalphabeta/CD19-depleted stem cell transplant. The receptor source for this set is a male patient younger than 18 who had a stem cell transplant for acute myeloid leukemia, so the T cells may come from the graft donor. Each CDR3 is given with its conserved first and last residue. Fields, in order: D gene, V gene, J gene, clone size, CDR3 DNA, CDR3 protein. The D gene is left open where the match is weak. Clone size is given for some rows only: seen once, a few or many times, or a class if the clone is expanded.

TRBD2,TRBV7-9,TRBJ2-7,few,TGTGCCAGCATCCATAGCGGGAGGGTTTACGAGCAGTACTTC,CASIHSGRVYEQYF
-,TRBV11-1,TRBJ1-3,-,TGTGCCAGCAGTCAAATGACAGCCGACTCTGGAAACACCATATATTTT,CASSQMTADSGNTIYF
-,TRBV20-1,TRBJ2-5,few,TGCAGTGCCAGAAAGATCGAAGAGACCCAGTACTTC,CSARKIEETQYF
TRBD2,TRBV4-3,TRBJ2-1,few,TGCGCCAGCAGCCGGGGGGGACTAGCGAACAATGAGCAGTTCTTC,CASSRGGLANNEQFF
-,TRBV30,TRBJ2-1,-,TGTGCCTGGAGTGCCCTGAGGCAGGGAAAGAGAATTGAGCAGTTCTTC,CAWSALRQGKRIEQFF
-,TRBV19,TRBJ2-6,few,TGTGCCAGTAGTGACAACCTCTTGGGGGCCAACGTCCTGACTTTC,CASSDNLLGANVLTF
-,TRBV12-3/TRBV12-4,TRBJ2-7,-,TGTGCCAGCAGTTTGGGGTACGGGGACTACGAGCAGTACTTC,CASSLGYGDYEQYF
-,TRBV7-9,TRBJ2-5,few,TGTGCCAGCAGCTTATCCCAGGGCCGGTTACAGACCCAGTACTTC,CASSLSQGRLQTQYF
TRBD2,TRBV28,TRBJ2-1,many,TGTGCCAGCATTGTCGGGGGGACCGCCTACAATGAGCAGTTCTTC,CASIVGGTAYNEQFF
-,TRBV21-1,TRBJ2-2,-,TGTGCCAGCAGCAAAGGTCGGGACAGGGCCAACACCGGGGAGCTGTTTTTT,CASSKGRDRANTGELFF
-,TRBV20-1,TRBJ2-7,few,TGCAGTGCTAGAGCGGCCGTTTCCTACGAGCAGTACTTC,CSARAAVSYEQYF
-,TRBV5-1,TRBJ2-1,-,TGCGCCAGCAGCTTGAGGGTTCCGCAACAAGACAATGAGCAGTTCTTC,CASSLRVPQQDNEQFF
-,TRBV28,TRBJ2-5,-,TGTGCCAGCGGCGACCCGACGGAGGGCGGGGAGACCCAGTACTTC,CASGDPTEGGETQYF
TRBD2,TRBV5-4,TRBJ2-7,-,TGTGCCAGCAGCTTAGCGGGAGGGGGGACCTACGAGCAGTACTTC,CASSLAGGGTYEQYF
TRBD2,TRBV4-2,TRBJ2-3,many,TGTGCCAGCAGCCAAGATGTAGCGGGAGGCCTATGGGATACGCAGTATTTT,CASSQDVAGGLWDTQYF
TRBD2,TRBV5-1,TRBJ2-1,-,TGCGCCAGCAGTCTACTAGCGGGAGGCTTCAATGAGCAGTTCTTC,CASSLLAGGFNEQFF